This TCR beta chain was captured by sequencing in a study of CD8 T cells in ankylosing spondylitis (dated by TCRdb to the late 2010s). For the study in its entirety: To find TCR variants linked to disease, the study profiled T cell receptor beta repertoires in ankylosing spondylitis patients and healthy donors. The whole study cohort included about a hundred healthy donors and 25 ankylosing spondylitis patients. Peripheral blood was sampled, and synovial fluid was additionally collected from ankylosing spondylitis patients. The paper as a whole reports these results and caveats: A TCR beta motif made up of several highly homologous amino acid variants appeared to be characteristic of blood from ankylosing spondylitis patients. Some of the motif variants had been reported before in the synovial fluid and blood of reactive arthritis patients, a finding that suggests common disease-initiation mechanisms. The disease-linked clones were reported to be significantly enriched in matched synovial fluid samples from ankylosing spondylitis patients. In peripheral blood, the disease-linked clones were found at relatively low frequencies and had a CD8+ phenotype.

Worth noting for this clonotype: Its antigen is unknown. It has no much larger one-base neighbor in the sample; base qualities were not kept.

The sequencing machine was an Illumina HiSeq 2500. Quantitative 5'-RACE with molecular barcodes was used to prepare TCR beta libraries. In the authors' own workflow: To identify disease-linked TCR variants, a new computational method was used, one built on a probabilistic model of VDJ rearrangement. Starting from the raw public reads, TCRdb applied fastp trimming at Q25, assembled clones with MiXCR and retained in-frame beta chains. CDR3 protein duplicates are merged, each entry listing the most common genes and DNA. The V and J calls and clone size come from TCRdb's table, not from the authors' own analysis. A total of some 450,000 distinct CDR3 sequences appear in this sample, 17% of them only once. The top ten clonotypes cover 0.95% to 1.1% of the sample. Including cysteine and phenylalanine, the CDR3 has 15 amino acids. The only DNA kept is the CDR3, 45 bases in frame from the first base. V was cut back by 3 bases and J by 8 bases, leaving a gap of 16 bases between them.

The TCR was taken from a male donor with ankylosing spondylitis. The rearrangement combines TRBV12-3 or TRBV12-4 with TRBJ1-4; possibly the D gene is TRBD1, per 5 matching bases. Sequenced input: blood, either unsorted or a sorted T cell fraction (not recorded which). The CDR3 region reads CASSFGQGGREKLFF. Read as DNA, the sequence is TGTGCCAGCAGTTTTGGGCAGGGAGGGCGAGAAAAACTGTTTTTT.